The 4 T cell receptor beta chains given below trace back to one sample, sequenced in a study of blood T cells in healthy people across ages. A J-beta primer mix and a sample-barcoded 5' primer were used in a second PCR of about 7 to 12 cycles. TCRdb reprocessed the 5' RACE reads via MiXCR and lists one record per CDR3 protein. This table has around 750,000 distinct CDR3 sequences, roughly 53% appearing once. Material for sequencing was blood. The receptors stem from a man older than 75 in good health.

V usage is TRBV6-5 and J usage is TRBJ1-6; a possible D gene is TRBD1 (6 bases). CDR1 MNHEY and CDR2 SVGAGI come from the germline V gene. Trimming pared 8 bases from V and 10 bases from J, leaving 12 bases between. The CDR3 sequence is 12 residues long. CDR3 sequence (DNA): TGTGCCAGCTCAGGGGCAGGGTCACCCCTCCACTTT. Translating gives CASSGAGSPLHF.

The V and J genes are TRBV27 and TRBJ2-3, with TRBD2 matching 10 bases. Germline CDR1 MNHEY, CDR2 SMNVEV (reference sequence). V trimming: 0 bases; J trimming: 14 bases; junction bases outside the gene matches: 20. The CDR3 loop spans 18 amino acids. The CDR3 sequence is CASSLSPGLAGVIRYAYF. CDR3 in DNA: TGTGCCAGCAGTTTATCCCCCGGGCTAGCGGGAGTAATTAGATACGCGTATTTT.

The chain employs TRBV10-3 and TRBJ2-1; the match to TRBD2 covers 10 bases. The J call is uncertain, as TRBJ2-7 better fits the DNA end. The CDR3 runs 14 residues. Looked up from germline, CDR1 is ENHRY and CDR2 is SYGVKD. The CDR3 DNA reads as TGTGCCATCAGTCGACTAGCGGGTGACAATGAGCAGTACTTC. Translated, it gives CAISRLAGDNEQYF.

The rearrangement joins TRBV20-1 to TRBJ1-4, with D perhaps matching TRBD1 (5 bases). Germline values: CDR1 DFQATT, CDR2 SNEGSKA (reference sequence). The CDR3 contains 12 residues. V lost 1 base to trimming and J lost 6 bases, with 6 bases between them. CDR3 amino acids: CSARARDEKLFF. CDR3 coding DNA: TGCAGTGCTAGAGCCAGGGATGAAAAACTGTTTTTT.